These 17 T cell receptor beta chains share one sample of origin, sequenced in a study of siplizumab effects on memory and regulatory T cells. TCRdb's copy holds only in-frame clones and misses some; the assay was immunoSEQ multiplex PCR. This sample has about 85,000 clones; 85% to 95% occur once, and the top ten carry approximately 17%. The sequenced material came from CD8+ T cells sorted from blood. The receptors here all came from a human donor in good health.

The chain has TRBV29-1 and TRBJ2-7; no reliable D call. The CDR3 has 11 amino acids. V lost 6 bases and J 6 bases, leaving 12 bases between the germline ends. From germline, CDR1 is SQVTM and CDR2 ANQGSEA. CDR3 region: CSVKHGTEQYF. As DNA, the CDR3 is TGCAGCGTCAAACACGGAACCGAGCAGTACTTC.

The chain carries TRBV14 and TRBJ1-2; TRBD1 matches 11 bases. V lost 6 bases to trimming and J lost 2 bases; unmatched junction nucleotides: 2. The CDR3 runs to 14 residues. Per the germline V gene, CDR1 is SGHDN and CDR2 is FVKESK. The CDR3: CASSRTGGNYGYTF. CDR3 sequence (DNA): TGTGCCAGCAGTCGGACAGGGGGCAACTATGGCTACACCTTC.

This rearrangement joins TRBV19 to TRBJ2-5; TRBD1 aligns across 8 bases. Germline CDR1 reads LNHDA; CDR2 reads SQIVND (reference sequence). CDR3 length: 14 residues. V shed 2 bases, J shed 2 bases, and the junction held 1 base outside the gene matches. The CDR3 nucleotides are TGTGCCAGTAGTATAACAGGGGGTCAAGAGACCCAGTACTTC. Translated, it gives CASSITGGQETQYF.

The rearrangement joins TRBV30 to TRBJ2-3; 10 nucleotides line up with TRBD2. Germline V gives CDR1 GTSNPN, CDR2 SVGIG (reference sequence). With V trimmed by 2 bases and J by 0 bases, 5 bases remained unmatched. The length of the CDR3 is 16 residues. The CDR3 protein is CAWSPQTSGSTDTQYF. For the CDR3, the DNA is TGTGCCTGGAGTCCTCAGACTAGCGGGAGCACAGATACGCAGTATTTT.

The CDR3 bases are TGTGCCAGCAGTTACGGGGGACTAGCGTCCTACGAGCAGTACTTC. It codes for CASSYGGLASYEQYF. This sequence joins TRBV6-6 and TRBJ2-7; 10 bases map to TRBD2. CDR1 is MNHNY, CDR2 SVGAGI, per germline (reference sequence). V trimming: 2 bases; J trimming: 1 base; junction bases outside the gene matches: 2. The CDR3 is 15 residues long.

CDR3 nucleotide sequence: TGTGCCACCAGCAGAGACAGGAGGTCGGAGCAGTACTTC. Its translation: CATSRDRRSEQYF. The genes are TRBV15 and TRBJ2-5, with D possibly matching TRBD2 (5 bases). Trimming stripped 0 bases from V and 11 bases from J, with 13 bases between. The germline gives CDR1 LNHNV, CDR2 YYDKDF (reference sequence). The CDR3 runs 13 residues.

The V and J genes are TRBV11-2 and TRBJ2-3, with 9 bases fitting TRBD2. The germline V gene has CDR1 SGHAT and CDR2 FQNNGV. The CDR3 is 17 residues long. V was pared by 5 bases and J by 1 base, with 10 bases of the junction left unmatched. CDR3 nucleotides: TGTGCCAGCAGCCAACAGTTAGCGGGAGTGGGCACAGATACGCAGTATTTT. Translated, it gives CASSQQLAGVGTDTQYF.

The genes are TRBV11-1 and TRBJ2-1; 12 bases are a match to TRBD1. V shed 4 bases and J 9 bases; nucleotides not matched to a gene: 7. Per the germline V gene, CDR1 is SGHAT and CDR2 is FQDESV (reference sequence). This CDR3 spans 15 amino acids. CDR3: CASSYPGTGGVEQFF. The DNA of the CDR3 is TGTGCCAGCAGCTACCCCGGGACAGGGGGCGTTGAGCAGTTCTTC.

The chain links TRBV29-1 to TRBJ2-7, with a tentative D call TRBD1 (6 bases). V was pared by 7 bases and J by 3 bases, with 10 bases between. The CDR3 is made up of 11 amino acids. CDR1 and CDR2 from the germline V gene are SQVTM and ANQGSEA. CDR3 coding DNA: TGCAGCGCCACAGGGAACTACGAGCAGTACTTC. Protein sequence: CSATGNYEQYF.

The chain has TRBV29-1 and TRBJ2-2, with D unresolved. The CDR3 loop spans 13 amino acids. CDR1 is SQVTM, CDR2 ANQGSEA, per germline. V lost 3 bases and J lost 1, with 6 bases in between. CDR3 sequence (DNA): TGCAGCGTTGATCGAGAGAACACCGGGGAGCTGTTTTTT. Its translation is CSVDRENTGELFF.

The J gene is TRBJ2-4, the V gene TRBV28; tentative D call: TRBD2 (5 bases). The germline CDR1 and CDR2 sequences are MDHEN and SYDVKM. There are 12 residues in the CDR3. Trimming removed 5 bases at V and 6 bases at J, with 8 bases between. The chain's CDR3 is CASSKDSNIQYF. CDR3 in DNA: TGTGCCAGCAGTAAGGACTCAAACATTCAGTACTTC.

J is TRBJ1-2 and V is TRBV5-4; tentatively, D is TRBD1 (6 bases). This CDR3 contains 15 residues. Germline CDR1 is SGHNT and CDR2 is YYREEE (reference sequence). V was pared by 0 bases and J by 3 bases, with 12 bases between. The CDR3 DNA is TGTGCCAGCAGCTTGGAGGGGGGGACTTACTATGGCTACACCTTC. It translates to CASSLEGGTYYGYTF.

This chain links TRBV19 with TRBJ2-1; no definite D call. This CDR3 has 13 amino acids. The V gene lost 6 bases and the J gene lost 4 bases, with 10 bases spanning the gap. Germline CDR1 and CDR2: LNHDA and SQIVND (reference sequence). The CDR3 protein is CASRVGQYNEQFF. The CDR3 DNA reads TGTGCCAGTAGAGTGGGCCAGTACAATGAGCAGTTCTTC. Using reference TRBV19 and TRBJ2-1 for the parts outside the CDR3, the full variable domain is DGGITQSPKYLFRKEGQNVTLSCEQNLNHDAMYWYRQDPGQGLRLIYYSQIVNDFQKGDIAEGYSVSREKKESFPLTVTSAQKNPTAFYLCASRVGQYNEQFFGPGTRLTVL.

The chain's CDR3 is CASSSDLGVGTEAFF. CDR3 DNA sequence: TGTGCCAGCAGCTCCGATCTGGGGGTGGGCACTGAAGCTTTCTTT. The rearrangement joins TRBV7-9 to TRBJ1-1, with a weak D call TRBD1 (5 bases). This CDR3 spans 15 amino acids. Germline lookup yields CDR1 SEHNR and CDR2 FQNEAQ (reference sequence). V was shortened by 4 bases and J by 4 bases, with 16 bases between the two germline ends.

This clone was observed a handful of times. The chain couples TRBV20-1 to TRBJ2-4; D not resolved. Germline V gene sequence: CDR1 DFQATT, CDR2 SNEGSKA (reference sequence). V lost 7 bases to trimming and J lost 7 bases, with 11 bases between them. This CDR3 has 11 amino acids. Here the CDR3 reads CSVPTGNIQYF. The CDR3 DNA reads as TGCAGTGTGCCGACCGGGAACATTCAGTACTTC.

The CDR3 nucleotides are TGTGCCAGTAGTATTAGTGGGACTAGCGGGAGCCTTGATGAGCAGTTCTTC. Its translation: CASSISGTSGSLDEQFF. The chain joins TRBV19 to TRBJ2-1; 14 bases align to TRBD2. After removal of 3 bases from V and 8 bases from J, the junction contained 9 bases not matched to a gene. The CDR3 totals 17 residues. Per germline, CDR1 LNHDA and CDR2 SQIVND (reference sequence).

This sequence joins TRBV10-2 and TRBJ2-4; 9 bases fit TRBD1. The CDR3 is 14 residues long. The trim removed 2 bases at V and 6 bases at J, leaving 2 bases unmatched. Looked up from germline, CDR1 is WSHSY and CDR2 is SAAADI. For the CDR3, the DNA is TGCGCCAGCAGTGAGGACAGGGGGTTAAACATTCAGTACTTC. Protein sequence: CASSEDRGLNIQYF.